A single sample is the source of the 4 T cell receptor beta chains below, sequenced in a study of blood T cell repertoires in COVID-19. Repertoires were generated with immunoSEQ multiplex PCR, while TCRdb's copy carries only in-frame clones and drops some. This sample carries about 55,000 clones, about 83% of them seen once, and the ten largest clones take about 22%. The sequencing input was peripheral blood. The receptors stem from a woman of 80 years or more with acute or convalescent COVID-19.

The V gene is TRBV7-2, the J gene TRBJ2-5; 9 nucleotides line up with TRBD1. V lost 5 bases to trimming and J lost 1 base; unmatched junction nucleotides: 5. Germline lookup yields CDR1 SGHTA and CDR2 FQGNSA. There are 15 residues in the CDR3. The CDR3 spells CASSPQTGGQETQYF. The CDR3 nucleotides are TGTGCCAGCAGCCCACAGACAGGGGGCCAAGAGACCCAGTACTTC.

J is TRBJ2-7 and V is TRBV27, with 9 bases aligning to TRBD2. CDR1 is MNHEY and CDR2 is SMNVEV in the germline V gene (reference sequence). The CDR3 consists of 13 residues. Trimming cost V 2 bases and J 4 bases; bases outside gene matches: 0. CDR3 region: CASSLLAGYEQYV. In DNA, the CDR3 is TGTGCCAGCAGTTTACTAGCGGGGTACGAGCAGTACGTC.

This clone was seen a handful of times. This sequence joins TRBV7-8 and TRBJ1-4; 7 positions agree with TRBD1. The junction had 3 bases not matched to a gene; V was cut back by 5 bases and J by 0 bases. CDR1 and CDR2 from the germline V gene are SGHVS and FQNEAQ. The CDR3 length is 15 residues. The CDR3 bases are TGTGCCAGCAGCCCCCAGGGGGCAACTAATGAAAAACTGTTTTTT. This gives the protein CASSPQGATNEKLFF.

The chain employs TRBV6-6 and TRBJ2-1; no clear D. This CDR3 region has 10 residues. Trimming cost V 10 bases and J 6 bases, with 7 bases left between them. From germline, CDR1 is MNHNY and CDR2 SVGAGI (reference sequence). The CDR3 DNA is TGTGCCACCGACTCCAATGAGCAGTTCTTC. This sequence encodes CATDSNEQFF.